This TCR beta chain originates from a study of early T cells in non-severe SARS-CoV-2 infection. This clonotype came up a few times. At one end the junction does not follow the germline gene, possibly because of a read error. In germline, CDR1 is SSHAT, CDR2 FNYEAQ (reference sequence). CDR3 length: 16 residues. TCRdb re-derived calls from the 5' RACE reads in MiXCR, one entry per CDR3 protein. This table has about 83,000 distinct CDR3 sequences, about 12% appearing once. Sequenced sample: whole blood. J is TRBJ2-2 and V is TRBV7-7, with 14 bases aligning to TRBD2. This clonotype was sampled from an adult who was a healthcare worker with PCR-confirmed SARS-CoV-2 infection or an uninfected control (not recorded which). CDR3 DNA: TGTGCTAGCAGCTTCGGACTAGCGGGAGGAACCGGGGAGCTGTTTTTT. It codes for CASSFGLAGGTGELFF. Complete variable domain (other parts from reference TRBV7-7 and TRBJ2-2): GAGVSQSPRYKVTKRGQDVTLRCDPISSHATLYWYQQALGQGPEFLTYFNYEAQPDKSGLPSDRFSAERPEGSISTLTIQRTEQRDSAMYRCASSFGLAGGTGELFFGEGSRLTVL.